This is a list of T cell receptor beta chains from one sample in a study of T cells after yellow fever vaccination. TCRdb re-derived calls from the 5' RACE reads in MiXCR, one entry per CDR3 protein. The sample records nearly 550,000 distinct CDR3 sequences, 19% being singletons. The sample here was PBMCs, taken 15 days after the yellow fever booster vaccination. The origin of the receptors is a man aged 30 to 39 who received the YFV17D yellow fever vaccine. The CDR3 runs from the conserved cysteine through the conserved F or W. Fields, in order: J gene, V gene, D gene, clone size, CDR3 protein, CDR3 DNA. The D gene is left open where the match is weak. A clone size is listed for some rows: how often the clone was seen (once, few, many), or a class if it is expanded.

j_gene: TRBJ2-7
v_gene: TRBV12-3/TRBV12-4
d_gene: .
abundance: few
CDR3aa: CASSLRPWGHEQYF
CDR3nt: TGTGCCAGCAGCCTACGGCCGTGGGGCCACGAGCAGTACTTC

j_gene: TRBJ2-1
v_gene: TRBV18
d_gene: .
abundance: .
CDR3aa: CASSPLGIGSYNEQFF
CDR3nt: TGTGCCAGCTCACCGCTAGGTATAGGCTCCTACAATGAGCAGTTCTTC

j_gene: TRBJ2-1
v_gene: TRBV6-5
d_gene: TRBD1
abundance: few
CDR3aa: CASIKRGPGSYNEQFF
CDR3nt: TGTGCCAGCATTAAAAGGGGGCCGGGGTCCTACAATGAGCAGTTCTTC

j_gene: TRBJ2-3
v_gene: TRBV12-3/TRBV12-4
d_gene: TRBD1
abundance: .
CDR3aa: CASSRTGVDTQYF
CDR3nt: TGTGCCAGCAGTCGGACAGGGGTAGATACGCAGTATTTT

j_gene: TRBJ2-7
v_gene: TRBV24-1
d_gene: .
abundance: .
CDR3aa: CATSDGRGGYEQYF
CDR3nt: TGTGCCACCAGTGACGGCAGGGGAGGGTACGAGCAGTACTTC

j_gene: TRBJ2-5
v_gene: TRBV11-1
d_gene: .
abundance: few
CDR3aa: CASTIGARKDETQYF
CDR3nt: TGTGCCAGCACCATAGGCGCTAGAAAGGACGAGACCCAGTACTTC

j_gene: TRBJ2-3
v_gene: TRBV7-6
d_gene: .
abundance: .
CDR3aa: CASSLASGQTTTDTQYF
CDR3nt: TGTGCCAGCAGCTTAGCCTCGGGACAAACTACCACAGATACGCAGTATTTT

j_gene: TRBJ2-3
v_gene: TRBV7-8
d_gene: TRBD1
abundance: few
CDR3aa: CASSLRPRGTDTQYF
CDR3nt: TGTGCCAGCAGCTTAAGACCCAGGGGGACAGATACGCAGTATTTT

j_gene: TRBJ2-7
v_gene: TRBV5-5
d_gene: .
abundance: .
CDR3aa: CASSLLGGTAIYEQYF
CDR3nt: TGTGCCAGCAGTTTACTAGGCGGGACGGCAATTTACGAGCAGTACTTC

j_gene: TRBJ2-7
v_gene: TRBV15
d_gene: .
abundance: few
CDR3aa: CATSREQGNYEQYF
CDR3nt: TGTGCCACCAGCAGAGAACAGGGCAACTACGAGCAGTACTTC

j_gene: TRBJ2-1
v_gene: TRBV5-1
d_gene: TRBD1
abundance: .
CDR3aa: CASSFGTGLHNEQFF
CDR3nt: TGCGCCAGCAGCTTTGGGACAGGGTTGCACAATGAGCAGTTCTTC

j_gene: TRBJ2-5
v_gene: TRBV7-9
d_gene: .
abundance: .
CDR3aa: CASTLSSVGKETQYF
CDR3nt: TGTGCCAGCACCCTCTCTTCAGTTGGGAAAGAGACCCAGTACTTC

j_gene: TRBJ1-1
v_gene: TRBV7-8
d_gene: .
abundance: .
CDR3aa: CASSPGPGTEAFF
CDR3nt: TGTGCCAGCAGCCCCGGCCCTGGCACTGAAGCTTTCTTT